This record covers a single T cell receptor beta chain. No cognate antigen has been identified for it. No much larger clone is present one base from it, and per-base qualities are unavailable. This entry belongs to a study of PD-1 blockade in mismatch repair-deficient tumors (dated by TCRdb to about 2017). Study-level background: The trial enrolled 86 consecutive patients with roughly 11 mismatch repair-deficient cancer types between 2013 and September 2016, all previously treated and progressing. Deep sequencing of TCR CDR3 regions was used to track tumor-associated T cell clones in peripheral blood of patients responding to PD-1 blockade. Study-level results and caveats: Clones residing in the tumor, which were often undetectable in blood before treatment, expanded quickly after pembrolizumab and then contracted, generally before radiologic responses.

Mismatch repair deficiency was established in every enrolled patient by polymerase chain reaction or immunohistochemistry. Three patients who responded to pembrolizumab therapy underwent TCR sequencing. Pembrolizumab PD-1 blockade was prospectively tested in advanced mismatch repair-deficient cancers, regardless of tissue of origin, in the phase II trial. Peripheral blood T cell samples were serially collected before and at multiple times after PD-1 blockade was started. The timing of each blood sample was reported as weeks after the first dose of pembrolizumab. CDR1 is given as LGHNA and CDR2 as YSLEER, both from the germline V gene. Trimming removed 2 bases from V and 1 base from J, leaving 16 bases between the germline ends. The CDR3 holds 17 amino acids from the cysteine to the phenylalanine. This entry keeps only the CDR3 DNA: 51 bases, framed from base 1. Libraries came from the immunoSEQ multiplex PCR assay. Not all clones reach the TCRdb copy of this immuneACCESS table, which keeps in-frame sequences only. Checked studies attribute under half of the gap to unresolved V genes and leave the rest unexplained. Recorded for this sample are some 130,000 clones; 88% of them occurred a single time. The ten top clones hold approximately 12% of the sample.

This TCR derives from an adult with mismatch repair-deficient cancer. The chain uses TRBV4-3 and TRBJ2-3; the D gene assignment is perhaps TRBD1 or TRBD2, with each matching 5 bases. Sequencing used peripheral blood, obtained approximately 71 weeks after starting pembrolizumab. The nucleotide sequence is given as TGCGCCAGCAGCCAATCCGGGACCAAGTACCGCACAGATACGCAGTATTTT. This gives the protein CASSQSGTKYRTDTQYF.